This T cell receptor (beta chain) came from a study of cytomegalovirus exposure and HLA in healthy donors. The CDR3 is made up of 14 amino acids. CDR1 and CDR2 from the germline V gene are SEHNR and FQNEAQ (reference sequence). With V trimmed by 4 bases and J by 4 bases, 5 bases remained unmatched. Findings and caveats of the study: Several of the most significant clusters were apparently associated with common viral pathogens in a later analysis. In a later analysis, across HLA loci, associated TCR counts were highest for DRB1, lowest for HLA-C.

The PCR employed 60 Vbeta primers together with 13 Jbeta primers. Sequencing was performed with immunoSEQ multiplex PCR; in TCRdb, only in-frame clones are kept and a portion is missing. The sample consists of some 140,000 clones, approximately 79% of them appearing once. This clone was seen a single time. Its specificity is not known. The sample consisted of PBMCs. This TCR derives from a man aged 50-59 years in good health and CMV-seropositive. The chain links TRBV7-9 to TRBJ1-2; 8 nucleotides align to TRBD1. The CDR3 region is CASSSFDRGYGYTF. CDR3 coding DNA: TGTGCCAGCAGCTCTTTCGACAGGGGCTATGGCTACACCTTC.